The T cell receptor (beta chain) described here comes from a study of beta chain features in type 1 diabetes. Study results and caveats: Moderate but significant shortening of TCRB CDR3s was recorded in all four CD4+ subsets from Type 1 diabetes patients. High-TCR-expressing cells could be over-represented by cDNA sequencing. Within patients, naive, central memory and Treg TCRB repertoires seemed more similar than within healthy donors.

Expressed TCRB transcripts were sequenced because the isolated RNA had all been reverse transcribed beforehand. Profiled with immunoSEQ multiplex PCR; TCRdb holds only in-frame clones, not every one. The sample lists a few hundred thousand clones, roughly a tenth occurring once. This clone was seen only a few times. The antigen is not known. One heparinised blood draw averaging roughly 100 mL was given by each donor. Naive, central memory, regulatory and stem cell-like memory cells within the CD4+ compartment were sorted using CD45RO/CCR7/CD25/CD127/CD95/CD27. Source material: naive CD4+ T cells from blood. This TCR came from a man between 25 and 39 years old with type 1 diabetes.

The CDR3 loop reads CASSLDRESPEQYF. DNA for the CDR3: TGTGCCAGCAGCTTGGACAGGGAATCCCCCGAGCAGTACTTC. The chain joins TRBV9 to TRBJ2-7; 8 bases fit TRBD1. CDR1 SGDLS and CDR2 YYNGEE come from the germline V gene. V dropped 4 bases and J dropped 6; count of bases not matched to a gene: 9. This CDR3 is 14 amino acids long.